The 2 T cell receptor beta chains presented below share a single source sample, sequenced in a study of T cell repertoires in cytomegalovirus infection. Each CDR3 protein gets one entry after TCRdb re-called the reads with MiXCR. The data hold fewer than 950,000 distinct CDR3 sequences, with roughly 33% observed a single time. Their antigens remain unidentified. The sequenced sample was cultured CD8+ T cells from PBMCs, obtained from culture after CMV antigen stimulation. These receptors were taken from a human donor in good health (CMV status not recorded). Some clones in this sample may be carry-over from other donors' samples.

This clonotype was seen at least ten times. The DNA for the CDR3 is TGTGCCAGCAGCCGGCGGGGGAACGGCCAGTACTTC. Its translation: CASSRRGNGQYF. The chain recombines TRBV14 with TRBJ2-5, with 7 bases fitting TRBD2. Trimming cost V 4 bases and J 10 bases; bases outside gene matches: 6. Germline V gene sequence: CDR1 SGHDN, CDR2 FVKESK. The CDR3 is 12 amino acids.

The rearrangement links TRBV14 to TRBJ2-1, with D uncertain. The CDR3 has 14 residues. Trimming shortened V by 0 bases and J by 8 bases, and 11 bases separated the two germline ends. Germline V gene sequence: CDR1 SGHDN, CDR2 FVKESK. CDR3 DNA: TGTGCCAGCAGCCAAGATCCCGAATTCTATGAGCAGTTCTTC. Translation: CASSQDPEFYEQFF.